One and the same sample provided the 10 T cell receptor beta chains below, sequenced in a study of T cell clonotyping in hematopoietic cell transplantation. Time point in this sample: recipient sample about 28 days before transplant, after cytoreduction. Produced via immunoSEQ multiplex PCR; TCRdb's table is partial and in-frame only. The table has some 27,000 clones, approximately 77% seen once; the top ten hold 1.8%. The sequenced sample was peripheral blood mononuclear cells, obtained before stem cell transplant. These TCRs come from a man aged 40-49 years with acute myeloid leukemia. Some clones in this sample may be carry-over from other donors' samples.

This clone appeared a few times. The V call is TRBV5-1, the J call TRBJ2-7, with 9 bases fitting TRBD1. V dropped 4 bases and J dropped 0; count of bases not matched to a gene: 11. Per germline, CDR1 SGHRS and CDR2 YFSETQ. CDR3 length: 17 amino acids. The CDR3 here is CASSPGTGKSSSYEQYF. The CDR3 nucleotides read TGCGCCAGCAGCCCGGGGACAGGGAAGTCCTCCTCCTACGAGCAGTACTTC.

The chain uses TRBV30 and TRBJ1-2, with 9 bases fitting TRBD1. The ends lost 0 bases at V and 7 bases at J; junction bases unmatched: 9. This CDR3 comprises 15 residues. The germline gives CDR1 GTSNPN, CDR2 SVGIG (reference sequence). The CDR3 here is CAWSVSQGARFGYTF. The DNA of the CDR3 is TGTGCCTGGAGTGTTTCACAGGGGGCTAGGTTTGGCTACACCTTC.

V usage is TRBV6-6 and J usage is TRBJ1-5, with 8 bases aligning to TRBD1. There are 14 residues in the CDR3. The ends lost 6 bases at V and 5 bases at J; junction bases unmatched: 6. Germline V gene data show CDR1 as MNHNY and CDR2 as SVGAGI (reference sequence). CDR3 amino acids: CASSIGQGHQPQHF. The CDR3 nucleotides are TGTGCCAGCAGCATCGGACAGGGCCATCAGCCCCAGCATTTT.

The chain carries TRBV4-2 and TRBJ1-5, with D tentatively TRBD1 (5 bases). The germline V and J ends were trimmed by 1 base and 4 bases, with 14 bases remaining between them. The CDR3 runs 16 residues. Germline V gene data show CDR1 as LGHNA and CDR2 as YNFKEQ. The DNA of the CDR3 is TGTGCCAGCAGCCAAGCTGTCTGGGGGGGTAATCAGCCCCAGCATTTT. Its translation: CASSQAVWGGNQPQHF.

The genes are TRBV11-3 and TRBJ1-1, with 10 bases aligning to TRBD1. V gave up 1 base and J gave up 7 bases; unmatched junction bases: 12. Germline values: CDR1 SGHNT, CDR2 YENEEA. The length of the CDR3 is 17 residues. This CDR3 reads CASSLAPGTGVRSEAFF. CDR3 nucleotide sequence: TGTGCCAGCAGCTTAGCCCCCGGGACAGGGGTAAGAAGTGAAGCTTTCTTT.

The J gene is TRBJ2-2, the V gene TRBV6-6, with D tentatively TRBD2 (6 bases). V was cut by 6 bases and J by 3 bases, with 17 bases left in between. Germline V gene sequence: CDR1 MNHNY, CDR2 SVGAGI (reference sequence). This CDR3 is built from 16 residues. CDR3 nucleotides: TGTGCCAGCAGCGCTCTAGCGCCCGAGTACACCGGGGAGCTGTTTTTT. The encoded protein is CASSALAPEYTGELFF.

Only a few counts were recorded for this clone. The chain employs TRBV7-2 and TRBJ2-1, with 9 bases that match TRBD2. The CDR3 has 16 residues. CDR1 SGHTA and CDR2 FQGNSA come from the germline V gene. With V trimmed by 5 bases and J by 4 bases, 9 bases remained unmatched. As DNA, the CDR3 is TGTGCCAGCAGCCCACGCGCGACTAGCGGATACAATGAGCAGTTCTTC. Amino acid sequence: CASSPRATSGYNEQFF. Full variable domain (remainder filled in from reference TRBV7-2 and TRBJ2-1): GAGVSQSPSNKVTEKGKDVELRCDPISGHTALYWYRQSLGQGLEFLIYFQGNSAPDKSGLPSDRFSAERTGGSVSTLTIQRTQQEDSAVYLCASSPRATSGYNEQFFGPGTRLTVL.

CDR3 bases: TGTGCCAGCAGTGAAAACCGAGCGGGGACAGGAGGAGATGGCTACACCTTC. Amino acid sequence: CASSENRAGTGGDGYTF. This chain uses TRBV2 with TRBJ1-2; 8 bases fit TRBD1. This CDR3 is 17 amino acids long. The germline V gene has CDR1 SNHLY and CDR2 FYNNEI. V gave up 2 bases and J gave up 6 bases; unmatched junction bases: 14.

The genes are TRBV30 and TRBJ1-1, with TRBD1 matching 8 bases. V was clipped by 5 bases and J by 7 bases; unmatched bases: 9. The CDR3 length is 13 residues. Germline CDR1 is GTSNPN and CDR2 is SVGIG (reference sequence). CDR3 in amino acids: CAWADRAKREAFF. DNA of the CDR3: TGTGCCTGGGCGGACAGGGCCAAACGTGAAGCTTTCTTT.

The V gene is TRBV25-1, the J gene TRBJ2-1, with D possibly TRBD2 on 6 matching bases. Trimming left V 6 bases short and J 8 bases short, with 23 bases between. Germline CDR1 reads MGHDK; CDR2 reads SYGVNS. There are 16 residues in the CDR3. CDR3 nucleotides: TGTGCCAGCAGCGCAAAACCCCCGGGGGATTTTTATGAGCAGTTCTTC. Protein sequence: CASSAKPPGDFYEQFF.